This T cell receptor (beta chain) was recovered during a study of cytomegalovirus exposure and HLA in healthy donors. V was clipped by 2 bases and J by 4 bases; unmatched bases: 5. Germline V gives CDR1 SGHTA, CDR2 FQGNSA. The CDR3 contains 16 residues. Primers: 60 Vbeta forward and 13 Jbeta reverse. The table came from immunoSEQ multiplex PCR; TCRdb's copy has only in-frame clones and leaves some out. The data show 100,000 to 150,000 clones, with around 80% seen just once and 13% held by the top ten. The J gene is TRBJ2-5, the V gene TRBV7-2; 12 nucleotides agree with TRBD2. The material sequenced was PBMCs. The receptor's source is a woman aged 55-69 years in good health and CMV-seropositive. CDR3 in amino acids: CASSLRLAGASETQYF. The CDR3 nucleotides read TGTGCCAGCAGCTTAAGACTAGCGGGAGCATCAGAGACCCAGTACTTC.